This T cell receptor beta chain emerged from a study of T cell changes during pregnancy in multiple sclerosis. The assay was immunoSEQ multiplex PCR, and TCRdb's table has in-frame clones only and misses some. This sample has approximately 100,000 clones, with more than 90% found just once. The CDR3 has 14 amino acids. Per the germline V gene, CDR1 is GTSNPN and CDR2 is SVGIG (reference sequence). With 5 bases clipped from V and 5 bases from J, the junction kept 7 bases outside the gene matches. This sequence originates from a female donor with multiple sclerosis, enrolled in a pregnancy study. V usage is TRBV30 and J usage is TRBJ2-7; 12 nucleotides align to TRBD2. The sample here was peripheral blood, taken in the second trimester of pregnancy. The CDR3 DNA is TGTGCCTGGGACGGACTAGCGGGATCCGACGAGCAGTACTTC. Translation gives CAWDGLAGSDEQYF.